These 8 T cell receptor beta chains were all obtained from the same sample, sequenced in a study of T cell responses to AZD1222 COVID-19 vaccine. Sequencing was performed with immunoSEQ multiplex PCR; in TCRdb, only in-frame clones are kept and a portion is missing. The sample has almost 95,000 clones; roughly 85% are singletons. The source was peripheral blood, collected 28 days after the second AZD1222 dose. The receptors shown here come from an adult who received the AZD1222 COVID-19 vaccine.

The chain is built from TRBV6-2 or TRBV6-3 and TRBJ1-1; D remains ambiguous. Germline values: CDR1 MNHEY, CDR2 SVGEGT. V lost 4 bases and J 4 bases, leaving 7 bases between the germline ends. This CDR3 is built from 12 residues. CDR3: CASSSRSTEAFF. CDR3 bases: TGTGCCAGCAGTTCCAGGAGCACTGAAGCTTTCTTT.

This chain joins TRBV18 and TRBJ1-4; D unresolved. Germline V gene data show CDR1 as KGHSH and CDR2 as LQKENI. V lost 3 bases to trimming and J lost 3 bases, with 8 bases between them. The CDR3 length is 14 residues. This CDR3 is CASSPGVPNEKLFF. Written as DNA, the CDR3 is TGTGCCAGCTCACCGGGAGTACCTAATGAAAAACTGTTTTTT. The full variable domain, with the rest looked up from reference TRBV18 and TRBJ1-4, is NAGVMQNPRHLVRRRGQEARLRCSPMKGHSHVYWYRQLPEEGLKFMVYLQKENIIDESGMPKERFSAEFPKEGPSILRIQQVVRGDSAAYFCASSPGVPNEKLFFGSGTQLSVL.

In this sample, this clone turned up a few times. The chain recombines TRBV11-2 with TRBJ2-1, with TRBD2 matching 10 bases. Germline-derived CDR1 and CDR2 are SGHAT and FQNNGV. The trim removed 6 bases at V and 7 bases at J, leaving 3 bases unmatched. The length of the CDR3 is 13 residues. The CDR3 DNA sequence: TGTGCCAGCAGACTAGCGGGAATTAATGAGCAGTTCTTC. This gives the protein CASRLAGINEQFF.

This chain connects TRBV19 to TRBJ2-2; 7 nucleotides match TRBD1. Germline V lookup: CDR1 LNHDA, CDR2 SQIVND (reference sequence). The trim removed 5 bases at V and 6 bases at J, leaving 6 bases unmatched. There are 14 residues in the CDR3. As DNA, the CDR3 is TGTGCCAGTAGTGTGACAGGGCATTCCGGGGAGCTGTTTTTT. Translating it yields CASSVTGHSGELFF.

V and J are TRBV3-1 (or the pseudogene TRBV3-2) and TRBJ1-2, with a tentative D call TRBD1 (5 bases). Per the germline V gene, CDR1 is LGHDT and CDR2 is YNNKEL (reference sequence). This CDR3 spans 15 amino acids. V lost 4 bases and J 4 bases, leaving 16 bases between the germline ends. For the CDR3, the DNA is TGTGCCAGCAGCCCCCTTGAGGGGCTGGGCTATGGCTACACCTTC. This translates into CASSPLEGLGYGYTF.

This chain joins TRBV24-1 and TRBJ1-4; 10 positions match TRBD1. V trimming: 7 bases; J trimming: 3 bases; junction bases outside the gene matches: 7. The CDR3 has 16 amino acids. Germline V CDR1 and CDR2: KGHDR, SFDVKD. The DNA for the CDR3 is TGTGCCACCAGGGGTCGACAGGGGGCAGCTAATGAAAAACTGTTTTTT. The encoded protein is CATRGRQGAANEKLFF.

The CDR3 loop reads CSVEAGTENGYTF. The DNA for the CDR3 is TGCAGCGTTGAAGCCGGGACAGAAAATGGCTACACCTTC. The chain employs TRBV29-1 and TRBJ1-2; 7 nucleotides line up with TRBD1. The CDR3 has 13 amino acids. After removal of 1 base from V and 6 bases from J, the junction contained 5 bases not matched to a gene. Germline V gene sequence: CDR1 SQVTM, CDR2 ANQGSEA. The full variable domain, with the rest looked up from reference TRBV29-1 and TRBJ1-2, is SAVISQKPSRDICQRGTSLTIQCQVDSQVTMMFWYRQQPGQSLTLIATANQGSEATYESGFVIDKFPISRPNLTFSTLTVSNMSPEDSSIYLCSVEAGTENGYTFGSGTRLTVV.

The table lists this clone with a few counts. The chain has TRBV7-2 and TRBJ1-2; 7 bases align to TRBD1. The V gene's germline CDR1 is SGHTA and CDR2 FQGNSA. This CDR3 contains 13 residues. V was pared by 5 bases and J by 4 bases, with 4 bases of the junction left unmatched. Written as DNA, the CDR3 is TGTGCCAGCAGCGCGGACAGGATCTATGGCTACACCTTC. It translates to CASSADRIYGYTF.